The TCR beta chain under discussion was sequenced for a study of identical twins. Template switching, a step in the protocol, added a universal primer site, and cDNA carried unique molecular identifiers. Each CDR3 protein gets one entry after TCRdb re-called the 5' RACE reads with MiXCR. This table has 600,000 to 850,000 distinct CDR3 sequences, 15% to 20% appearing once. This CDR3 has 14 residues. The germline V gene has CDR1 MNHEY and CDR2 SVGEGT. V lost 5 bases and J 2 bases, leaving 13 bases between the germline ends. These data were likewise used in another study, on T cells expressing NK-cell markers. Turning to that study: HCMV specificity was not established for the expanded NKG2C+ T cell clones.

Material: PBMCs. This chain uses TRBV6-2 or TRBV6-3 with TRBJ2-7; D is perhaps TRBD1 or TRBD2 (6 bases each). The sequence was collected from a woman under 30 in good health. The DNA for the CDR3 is TGTGCCAGCAGTGACAAAGGGGGGCCCTACGAGCAGTACTTC. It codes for CASSDKGGPYEQYF.